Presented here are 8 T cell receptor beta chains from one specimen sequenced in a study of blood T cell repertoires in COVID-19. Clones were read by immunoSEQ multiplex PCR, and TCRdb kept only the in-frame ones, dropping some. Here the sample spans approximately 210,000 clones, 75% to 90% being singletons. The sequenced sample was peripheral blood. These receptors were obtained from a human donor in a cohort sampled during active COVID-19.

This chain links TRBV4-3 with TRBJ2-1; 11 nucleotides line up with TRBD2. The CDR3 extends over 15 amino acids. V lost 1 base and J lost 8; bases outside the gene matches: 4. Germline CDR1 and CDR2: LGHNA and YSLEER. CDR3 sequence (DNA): TGCGCCAGCAGCCAAGTTAGCGGGAGGGCCGATGAGCAGTTCTTC. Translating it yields CASSQVSGRADEQFF.

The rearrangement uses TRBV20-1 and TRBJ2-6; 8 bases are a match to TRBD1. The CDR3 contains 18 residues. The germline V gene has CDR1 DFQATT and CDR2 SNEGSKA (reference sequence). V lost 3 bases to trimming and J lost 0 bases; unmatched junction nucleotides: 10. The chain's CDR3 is CSASLTDRVISGANVLTF. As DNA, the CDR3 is TGCAGTGCTAGTCTGACGGACAGGGTCATCTCTGGGGCCAACGTCCTGACTTTC.

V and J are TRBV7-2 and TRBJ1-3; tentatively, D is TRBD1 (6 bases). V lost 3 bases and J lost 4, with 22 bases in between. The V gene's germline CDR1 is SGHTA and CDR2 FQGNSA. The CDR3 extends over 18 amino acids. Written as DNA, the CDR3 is TGTGCCAGCAGCTTCTCCGGAAAACTAAGGACAGAAGGAAACACCATATATTTT. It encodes CASSFSGKLRTEGNTIYF.

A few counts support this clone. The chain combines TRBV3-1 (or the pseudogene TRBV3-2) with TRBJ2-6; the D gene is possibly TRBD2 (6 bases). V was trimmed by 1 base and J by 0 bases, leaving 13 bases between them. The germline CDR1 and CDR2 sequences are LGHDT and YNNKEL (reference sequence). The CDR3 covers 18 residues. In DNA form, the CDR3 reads TGTGCCAGCAGCCAAGGTTGGGAGGTCCGCTCTGGGGCCAACGTCCTGACTTTC. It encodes CASSQGWEVRSGANVLTF.

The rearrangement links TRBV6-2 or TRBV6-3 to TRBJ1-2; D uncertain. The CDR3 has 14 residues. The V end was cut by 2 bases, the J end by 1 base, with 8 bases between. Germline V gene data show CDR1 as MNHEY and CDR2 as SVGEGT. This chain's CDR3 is CASSYTRDNYGYTF. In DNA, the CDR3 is TGTGCCAGCAGTTACACTCGGGATAACTATGGCTACACCTTC.

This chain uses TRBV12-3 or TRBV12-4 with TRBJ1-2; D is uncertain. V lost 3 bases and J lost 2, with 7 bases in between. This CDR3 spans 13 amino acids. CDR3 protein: CASSFPRNYGYTF. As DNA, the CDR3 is TGTGCCAGCAGTTTCCCGAGGAACTATGGCTACACCTTC.

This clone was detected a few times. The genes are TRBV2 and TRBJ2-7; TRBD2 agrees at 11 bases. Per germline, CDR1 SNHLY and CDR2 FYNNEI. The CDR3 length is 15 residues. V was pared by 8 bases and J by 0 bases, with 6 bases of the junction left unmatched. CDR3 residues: CASGTSGGRSYEQYF. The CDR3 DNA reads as TGTGCCAGCGGGACTAGCGGAGGCCGCTCCTACGAGCAGTACTTC.

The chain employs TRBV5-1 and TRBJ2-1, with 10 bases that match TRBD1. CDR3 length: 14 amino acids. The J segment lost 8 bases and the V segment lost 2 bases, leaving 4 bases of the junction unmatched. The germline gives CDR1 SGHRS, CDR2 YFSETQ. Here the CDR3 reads CASSFLDRGDEQFF. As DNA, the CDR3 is TGCGCCAGCAGCTTCCTGGACAGGGGGGATGAGCAGTTCTTC.